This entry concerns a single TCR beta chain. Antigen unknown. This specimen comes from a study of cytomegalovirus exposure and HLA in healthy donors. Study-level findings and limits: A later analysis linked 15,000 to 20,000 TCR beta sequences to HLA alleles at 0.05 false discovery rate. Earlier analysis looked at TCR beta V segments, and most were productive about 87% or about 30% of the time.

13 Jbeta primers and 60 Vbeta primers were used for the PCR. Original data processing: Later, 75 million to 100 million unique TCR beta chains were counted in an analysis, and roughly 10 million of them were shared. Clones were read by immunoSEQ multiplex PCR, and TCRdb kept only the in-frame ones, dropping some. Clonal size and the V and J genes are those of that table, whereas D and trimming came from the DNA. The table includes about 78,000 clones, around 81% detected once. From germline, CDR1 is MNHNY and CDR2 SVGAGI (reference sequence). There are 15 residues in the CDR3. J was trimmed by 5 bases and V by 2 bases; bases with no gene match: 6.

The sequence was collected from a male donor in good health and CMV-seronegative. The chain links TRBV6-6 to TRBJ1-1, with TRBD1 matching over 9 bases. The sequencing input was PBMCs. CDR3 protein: CASSYAGQGWTEAFF. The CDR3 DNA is TGTGCCAGCAGTTACGCCGGACAGGGGTGGACTGAAGCTTTCTTT.